This passage covers 16 T cell receptor beta chains from one sample sequenced in a study of regulatory T cells in long-lasting Graves disease. According to the study, TCR beta libraries were built with iRepertoire HTBI primers and CDR3-region Arm-PCR. From the multiplex PCR reads, TCRdb called clonotypes with MiXCR, one entry per CDR3 protein. Of roughly 470,000 distinct CDR3 sequences listed, around 20% were seen once; the top ten hold 7.8%. Time point of the sample: persistent/refractory GD, antithyroid drugs over 5 years with positive TRAb. Making the TCR library involved RNA that had been extracted from PBMCs. The sample here was peripheral blood mononuclear cells (PBMCs), taken when the disease was refractory, from a patient treated with antithyroid drugs. These TCRs come from a female donor with Graves disease.

The chain is built from TRBV3-1 and TRBJ1-2, with D tentatively TRBD1 (5 bases). This CDR3 comprises 13 residues. Germline values: CDR1 LGHDT, CDR2 YNNKEL (reference sequence). The germline V and J ends were trimmed by 5 bases and 8 bases, with 15 bases remaining between them. The CDR3 region has the DNA TGTGCCAGCAGCTCCAGAGGACACTGGGGCTACACCTTC. Its translation: CASSSRGHWGYTF.

This clonotype was recorded many times. The chain combines TRBV6-1 with TRBJ2-7; TRBD1 matches 8 bases. The CDR3 sequence is 15 residues long. V dropped 5 bases and J dropped 5; count of bases not matched to a gene: 11. The germline gives CDR1 MNHNS, CDR2 SASEGT. CDR3 nucleotides: TGTGCCAGCAGTAAAGAGACAGGGGCATCCAACGAGCAGTACTTC. This gives the protein CASSKETGASNEQYF.

This clonotype was counted ten times or more. The CDR3 reads CASSYSASGPRGHEQYF. CDR3 DNA: TGTGCCAGCAGTTACTCGGCTAGCGGGCCGAGGGGTCACGAGCAGTACTTC. This chain connects TRBV6-5 to TRBJ2-7; TRBD2 aligns across 8 bases. V dropped 0 bases and J dropped 5; count of bases not matched to a gene: 12. CDR1 is MNHEY, CDR2 SVGAGI, per germline. The CDR3 runs to 17 residues.

This clonotype has just a few counts. This sequence joins TRBV5-4 and TRBJ2-7; D might be TRBD2 (5 bases). Trimming left V 2 bases short and J 5 bases short, with 14 bases between. The CDR3 is 14 residues long. The germline gives CDR1 SGHNT, CDR2 YYREEE (reference sequence). CDR3 region: CASSFRRLGDEQYF. Written as DNA, the CDR3 is TGTGCCAGCAGCTTCCGGCGCCTCGGGGACGAGCAGTACTTC. Together with reference TRBV5-4 and TRBJ2-7, the CDR3 gives the full variable domain: ETGVTQSPTHLIKTRGQQVTLRCSSQSGHNTVSWYQQALGQGPQFIFQYYREEENGRGNFPPRFSGLQFPNYSSELNVNALELDDSALYLCASSFRRLGDEQYFGPGTRLTVT.

The chain couples TRBV4-1 to TRBJ2-5, with D possibly matching TRBD1 (5 bases). This CDR3 is built from 15 residues. CDR1 MGHRA and CDR2 YSYEKL come from the germline V gene. V was shortened by 1 base and J by 2 bases, with 11 bases between the two germline ends. The CDR3 loop reads CASSQGTGMQETQYF. In DNA, the CDR3 is TGCGCCAGCAGCCAAGGCACAGGAATGCAAGAGACCCAGTACTTC.

This clonotype appeared many times. This chain connects TRBV2 to TRBJ2-2; 12 nucleotides agree with TRBD2. The V gene end was trimmed by 6 bases and the J gene end by 7 bases; junction bases not matched to a gene: 15. CDR3 size: 18 residues. Germline CDR1 is SNHLY and CDR2 is FYNNEI. This CDR3 is CASSAPTSGSRKGGELFF. The CDR3 nucleotides are TGTGCCAGCAGCGCCCCGACTAGCGGGAGCAGGAAGGGCGGGGAGCTGTTTTTT. Together with reference TRBV2 and TRBJ2-2, the CDR3 gives the full variable domain: EPEVTQTPSHQVTQMGQEVILRCVPISNHLYFYWYRQILGQKVEFLVSFYNNEISEKSEIFDDQFSVERPDGSNFTLKIRSTKLEDSAMYFCASSAPTSGSRKGGELFFGEGSRLTVL.

This clonotype was detected only a few times. This chain uses TRBV19 with TRBJ1-5, with unresolved D. CDR3 length: 17 residues. The germline V gene has CDR1 LNHDA and CDR2 SQIVND (reference sequence). The V gene lost 3 bases and the J gene lost 1 base, with 16 bases spanning the gap. DNA of the CDR3: TGTGCCAGTAGTATTAGGCCAGACCGAGCCAGCAATCAGCCCCAGCATTTT. It is translated as CASSIRPDRASNQPQHF.

This clonotype was picked up many times. V and J are TRBV27 and TRBJ1-1, with 7 bases matching TRBD1. There are 13 residues in the CDR3. Germline-derived CDR1 and CDR2 are MNHEY and SMNVEV (reference sequence). Germline trimming cut 6 bases from V and 4 bases from J; bases unmatched to any gene: 5. CDR3 in amino acids: CASSLQGSTEAFF. The DNA for the CDR3 is TGTGCCAGCAGCCTACAGGGGTCCACTGAAGCTTTCTTT.

This clonotype was seen ten or more times. This chain joins TRBV5-1 and TRBJ1-4; D gene unclear. Germline CDR1 and CDR2: SGHRS and YFSETQ. V dropped 0 bases and J dropped 8 bases, with 11 bases sitting between them. There are 14 residues in the CDR3. The chain's CDR3 is CASSLGIPREKLFF. The CDR3 nucleotides read TGCGCCAGCAGCTTGGGGATTCCCAGGGAAAAACTGTTTTTT. The complete variable domain, with remaining parts taken from reference TRBV5-1 and TRBJ1-4, reads KAGVTQTPRYLIKTRGQQVTLSCSPISGHRSVSWYQQTPGQGLQFLFEYFSETQRNKGNFPGRFSGRQFSNSRSEMNVSTLELGDSALYLCASSLGIPREKLFFGSGTQLSVL.

The chain carries TRBV6-9 and TRBJ2-5, with D hard to call. Trimming shortened V by 4 bases and J by 1 base, and 10 bases separated the two germline ends. CDR3 length: 14 amino acids. The germline V gene encodes CDR1 MNHGY and CDR2 SVAAGI. CDR3 residues: CASSSQALQETQYF. The CDR3 bases are TGTGCCAGCAGTTCCCAGGCCCTCCAAGAGACCCAGTACTTC.

This clonotype was seen many times. Here the CDR3 DNA reads TGCAGCGCTCGACAGTCCTATGGCTACACCTTC. Translating it yields CSARQSYGYTF. This chain links TRBV29-1 with TRBJ1-2, with D possibly matching TRBD1 (5 bases). The CDR3 covers 11 residues. The germline V gene encodes CDR1 SQVTM and CDR2 ANQGSEA. V lost 7 bases and J 4 bases, leaving 10 bases between the germline ends.

This clonotype was counted many times. The rearrangement uses TRBV6-1 and TRBJ2-7, with 10 bases matching TRBD2. This CDR3 spans 14 amino acids. V shed 5 bases, J shed 4 bases, and the junction held 5 bases outside the gene matches. CDR1 is MNHNS and CDR2 is SASEGT in the germline V gene. The CDR3 DNA follows: TGTGCCAGCAGTATACTAGCGGGACCATACGAGCAGTACTTC. Translating it yields CASSILAGPYEQYF.

V usage is TRBV5-1 and J usage is TRBJ2-7; D gene unclear. The CDR3 length is 13 residues. V lost 1 base to trimming and J lost 2 bases, with 7 bases between them. Germline V CDR1 and CDR2: SGHRS, YFSETQ. The CDR3 DNA follows: TGCGCCAGCAGCTTGCAACAGACCTACGAGCAGTACTTC. This sequence encodes CASSLQQTYEQYF. Supplemented by reference TRBV5-1 and TRBJ2-7, the full variable domain reads KAGVTQTPRYLIKTRGQQVTLSCSPISGHRSVSWYQQTPGQGLQFLFEYFSETQRNKGNFPGRFSGRQFSNSRSEMNVSTLELGDSALYLCASSLQQTYEQYFGPGTRLTVT.

This clonotype has ten or more counts. No DNA is shown, since the ends of the CDR3 on it are uncertain; the CDR3 is the one TCRdb lists. The chain employs TRBV7-2 and TRBJ2-2; TRBD2 is taken as the D call from the table, unchecked against the DNA. CDR1 is SGHTA and CDR2 is FQGNSA in the germline V gene. The CDR3 has 16 residues if both end residues are counted. CDR3 residues: CASSSSGLANTGELFF.

The chain carries TRBV2 and TRBJ2-2; 13 bases agree with TRBD2. The CDR3 length is 17 residues. Germline assignment: CDR1 SNHLY and CDR2 FYNNEI. J was trimmed by 6 bases and V by 6 bases; bases with no gene match: 10. The CDR3 spells CASRWTSGRVTPGELFF. In DNA form, the CDR3 reads TGTGCCAGCAGATGGACTAGCGGGAGAGTTACCCCCGGGGAGCTGTTTTTT.

The chain couples TRBV11-2 to TRBJ2-4; tentative D call: TRBD1 (7 bases). The assigned J gene may be wrong: the sequence end matches TRBJ2-1 better. The CDR3 has 11 amino acids. CDR1 is SGHAT and CDR2 is FQNNGV in the germline V gene. DNA for the CDR3: TGTGCCAGCACCCAGGGGGGTGAGCAGTTCTTC. Translated: CASTQGGEQFF.